This T cell receptor (beta chain) was captured by sequencing in a study of control samples from healthy donors and cancer patients (dated by TCRdb to the early 2020s). Library generation was performed with the immunoSEQ multiplex PCR assay. The source is immuneACCESS, and TCRdb retained only in-frame sequences with V and J called. Part of the clones is not carried over; for the studies checked, unresolved V genes explain less than half of this, and the remainder is unexplained. This sample comprises more than 95,000 clones, 87% of them detected only once. 2.5% to 3.5% of the sample is taken by the ten largest. CDR1 and CDR2 are read off the germline V gene (reference sequence) as LNHDA and SQIVND. The CDR3 runs 14 amino acids, cysteine and phenylalanine included. Left in the record is the CDR3 DNA by itself, 42 bases read in frame from the first base. A distance of 15 bases separates the germline ends of V and J, which lose 7 bases and 5 bases respectively.

Points on this clone: It lacks a known antigen. Base qualities were left out, and no much larger clone turns up one base away.

The chain couples TRBV19 to TRBJ1-5; no confident D gene assignment can be made. This TCR came from a man aged 60-69 years in good health. Material: blood. The CDR3 has the sequence CASTSVGRDQPQHF. The DNA reads as follows: TGTGCCAGTACATCGGTCGGGAGGGATCAGCCCCAGCATTTT.